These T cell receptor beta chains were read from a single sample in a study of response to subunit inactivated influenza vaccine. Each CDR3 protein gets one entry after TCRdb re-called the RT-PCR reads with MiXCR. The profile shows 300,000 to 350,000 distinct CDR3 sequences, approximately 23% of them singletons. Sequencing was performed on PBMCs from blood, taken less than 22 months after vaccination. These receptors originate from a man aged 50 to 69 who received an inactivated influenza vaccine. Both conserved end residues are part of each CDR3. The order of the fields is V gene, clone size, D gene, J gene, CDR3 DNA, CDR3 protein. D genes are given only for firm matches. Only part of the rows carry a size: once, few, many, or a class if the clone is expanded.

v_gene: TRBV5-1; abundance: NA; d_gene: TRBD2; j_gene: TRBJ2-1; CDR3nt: TGCGCCAGCAGCGCCACGACTAGCGGCTACAATGAGCAGTTCTTC; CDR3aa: CASSATTSGYNEQFF
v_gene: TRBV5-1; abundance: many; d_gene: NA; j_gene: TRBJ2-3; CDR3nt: TGCGCCAGCAGCTCCGGGACCCCCGGCACAGATACGCAGTATTTT; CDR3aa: CASSSGTPGTDTQYF
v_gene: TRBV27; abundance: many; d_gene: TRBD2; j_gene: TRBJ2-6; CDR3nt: TGTGCCAGCAGGCGACTAGCGGAGCTCTCTGGGGCCAACGTCCTGACTTTC; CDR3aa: CASRRLAELSGANVLTF
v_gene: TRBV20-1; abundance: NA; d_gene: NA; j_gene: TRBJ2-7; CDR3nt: TGCAGTGCTAGCTCGGCCGTACTATACGAGCAGTACTTC; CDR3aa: CSASSAVLYEQYF
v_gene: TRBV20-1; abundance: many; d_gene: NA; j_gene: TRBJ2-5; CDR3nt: TGCAGTGCTAGCGGGGACGTCGAGACCCAGTACTTC; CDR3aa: CSASGDVETQYF
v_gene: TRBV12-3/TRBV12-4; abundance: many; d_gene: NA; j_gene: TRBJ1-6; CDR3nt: TGTGCCAGCAGGACGGGTTTTAATTCACCCCTCCACTTT; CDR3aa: CASRTGFNSPLHF
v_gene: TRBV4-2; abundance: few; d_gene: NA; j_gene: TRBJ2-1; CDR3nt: TGTGCCAGCAGCCATGGACTTGACTACAATGAGCAGTTCTTC; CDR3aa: CASSHGLDYNEQFF
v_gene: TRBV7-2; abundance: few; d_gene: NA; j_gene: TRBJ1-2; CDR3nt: TGTGCCAGCAGCCGGGTGACAGGCGATAACTATGGCTACACCTTC; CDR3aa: CASSRVTGDNYGYTF
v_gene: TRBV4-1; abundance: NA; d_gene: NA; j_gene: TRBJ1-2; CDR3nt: TGCGCCAGCAGCCAAGTGGGGGACACCTATGGCTACACCTTC; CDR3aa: CASSQVGDTYGYTF
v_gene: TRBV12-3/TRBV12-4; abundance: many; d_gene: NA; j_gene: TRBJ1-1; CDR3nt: TGTGCCAGCAGCCATAAGGGAGGAAACACTGAAGCTTTCTTT; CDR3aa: CASSHKGGNTEAFF
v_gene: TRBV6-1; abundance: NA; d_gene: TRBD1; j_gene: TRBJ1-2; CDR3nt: TGTGCCAGCAGACAAAGCCGGGACAGGGGGCTGAAGGGCTACACCTTC; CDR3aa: CASRQSRDRGLKGYTF
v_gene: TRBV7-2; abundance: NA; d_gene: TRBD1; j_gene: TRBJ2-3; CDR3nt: TGTGCCAGCAGGGACAGGGCCCCCACGCAGTATTTT; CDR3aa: CASRDRAPTQYF
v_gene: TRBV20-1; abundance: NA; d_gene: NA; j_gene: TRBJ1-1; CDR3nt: TGCAGTGCTCCTCTTCCAGGGGCAGGCACTGAAGCTTTCTTT; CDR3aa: CSAPLPGAGTEAFF
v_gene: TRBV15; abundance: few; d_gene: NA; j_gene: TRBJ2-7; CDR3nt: TGTGCCACCAGCAGAGAAGCAGTGGGCCCCTTCTACGAGCAGTACTTC; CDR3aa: CATSREAVGPFYEQYF
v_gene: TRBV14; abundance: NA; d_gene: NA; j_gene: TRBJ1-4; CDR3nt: TGTGCCAGCAGCCAAGATCCGGGGATCCTTGAAAAACTGTTTTTT; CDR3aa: CASSQDPGILEKLFF
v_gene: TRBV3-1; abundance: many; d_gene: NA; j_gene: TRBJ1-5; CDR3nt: TGTGCCAGCAGCCTTACACAAGGAAATCAGCCCCAGCATTTT; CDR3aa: CASSLTQGNQPQHF
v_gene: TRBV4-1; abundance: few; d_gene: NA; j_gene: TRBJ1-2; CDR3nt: TGCGCCAGCAGCCAAGCGCCCGGGTCCACCTATGGCTACACCTTC; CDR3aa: CASSQAPGSTYGYTF
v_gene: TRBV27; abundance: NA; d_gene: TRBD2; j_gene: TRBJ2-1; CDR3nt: TGTGCCAGCGGGAGGGAAATCTACAATGAGCAGTTCTTC; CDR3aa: CASGREIYNEQFF
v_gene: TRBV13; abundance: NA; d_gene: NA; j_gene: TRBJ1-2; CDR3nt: TGTGCCAGCACCCGACCCGCGGACCTCTTCACCTTC; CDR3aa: CASTRPADLFTF
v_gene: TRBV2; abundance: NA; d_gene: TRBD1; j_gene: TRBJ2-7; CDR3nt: TGTGCCAGCAGCCTATCGACAGGGAACGAGCAGTACTTC; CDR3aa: CASSLSTGNEQYF
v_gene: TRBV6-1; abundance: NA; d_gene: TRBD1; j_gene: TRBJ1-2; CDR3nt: TGTGCCAGCAGCCCGGGACCCCCAGGGGGAGGCTATGGCTACACCTTC; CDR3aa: CASSPGPPGGGYGYTF
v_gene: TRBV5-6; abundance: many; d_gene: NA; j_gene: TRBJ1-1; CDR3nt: TGTGCCAGCAGCTTAGGGGGTACTACGGGGCATGAAGCTTTCTTT; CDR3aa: CASSLGGTTGHEAFF
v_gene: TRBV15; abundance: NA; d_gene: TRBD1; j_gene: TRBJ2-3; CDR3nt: TGTGCCACCAGCAGGAGACAGGGTGTAACAGATACGCAGTATTTT; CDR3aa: CATSRRQGVTDTQYF
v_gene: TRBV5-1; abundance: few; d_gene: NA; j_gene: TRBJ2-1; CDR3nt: TGCGCCAGCAGCTGGCCCAGGGTAGATGAGCAGTTCTTC; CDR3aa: CASSWPRVDEQFF
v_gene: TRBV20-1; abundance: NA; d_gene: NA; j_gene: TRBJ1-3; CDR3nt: TGCAGTGCTACAGGGGCAGGAAACACCATATATTTT; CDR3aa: CSATGAGNTIYF
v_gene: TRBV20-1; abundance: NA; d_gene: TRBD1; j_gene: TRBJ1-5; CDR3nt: TGCAGTGCTGGACAGGGGATCGATCAGCCCCAGCATTTT; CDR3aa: CSAGQGIDQPQHF
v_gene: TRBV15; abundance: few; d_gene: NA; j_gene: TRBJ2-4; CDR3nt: TGTGCCACCAGCAGATCCAGACAGCGTGAAGGGCCCAAAAACATTCAGTACTTC; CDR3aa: CATSRSRQREGPKNIQYF
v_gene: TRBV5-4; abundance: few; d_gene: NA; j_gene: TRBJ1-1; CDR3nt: TGTGCCAGCAGCTTATACAGATTGGGGATGGTCGCTGAAGCTTTCTTT; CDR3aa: CASSLYRLGMVAEAFF
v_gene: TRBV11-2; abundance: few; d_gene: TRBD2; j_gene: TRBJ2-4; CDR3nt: TGTGCCAGCAGCCCGTTGACTAGCGGGGTAGCCAAAAACATTCAGTACTTC; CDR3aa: CASSPLTSGVAKNIQYF
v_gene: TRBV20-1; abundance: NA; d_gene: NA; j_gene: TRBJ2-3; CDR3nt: TGCAGTGCTAGAGATCGACGGGCGGATACGCAGTATTTT; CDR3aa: CSARDRRADTQYF
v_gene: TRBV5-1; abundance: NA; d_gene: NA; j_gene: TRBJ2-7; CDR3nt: TGCGCCAGCAGCTTGTGGCAGACCTACGAGCAGTACTTC; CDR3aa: CASSLWQTYEQYF
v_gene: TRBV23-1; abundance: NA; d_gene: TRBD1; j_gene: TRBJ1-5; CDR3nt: TGCGCCAGCTCCGGGACAGGGGGCGCCCATAGCAATCAGCCCCAGCATTTT; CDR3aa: CASSGTGGAHSNQPQHF
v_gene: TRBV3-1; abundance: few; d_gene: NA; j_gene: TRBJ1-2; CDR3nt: TGTGCCAGCAGCCAATATCAGGGCGGGGGAGCGGATGGCTACACCTTC; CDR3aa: CASSQYQGGGADGYTF
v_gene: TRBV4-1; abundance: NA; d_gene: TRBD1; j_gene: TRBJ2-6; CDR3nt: TGCGCCAGCAGCCAGGGACGACAGGGGAAAACTGGGGCCAACGTCCTGACTTTC; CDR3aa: CASSQGRQGKTGANVLTF
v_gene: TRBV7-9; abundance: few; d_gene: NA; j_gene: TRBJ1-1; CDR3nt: TGTGCCAGCAGCTTAGCGGTCAGGCTTTACACTGAAGCTTTCTTT; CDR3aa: CASSLAVRLYTEAFF
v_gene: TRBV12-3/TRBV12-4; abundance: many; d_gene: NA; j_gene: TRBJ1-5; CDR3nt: TGTGCCAGCAGTTTATTAGGACAGCCCCAGCATTTT; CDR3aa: CASSLLGQPQHF
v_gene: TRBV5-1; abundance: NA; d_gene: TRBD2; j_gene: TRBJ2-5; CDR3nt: TGCGCCAGCAGTGTTGGGACTAGCGCACAGACCCAGTACTTC; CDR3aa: CASSVGTSAQTQYF
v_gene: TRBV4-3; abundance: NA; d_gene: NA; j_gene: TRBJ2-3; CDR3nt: TGCGCCAGCAGCCAAGGCACGGGAGTCGATACGCAGTATTTT; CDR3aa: CASSQGTGVDTQYF
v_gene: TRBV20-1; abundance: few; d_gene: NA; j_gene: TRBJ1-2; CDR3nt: TGCAGTGCTAGAGTCAGGGAGGTTCCCCGCTACACCTTC; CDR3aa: CSARVREVPRYTF
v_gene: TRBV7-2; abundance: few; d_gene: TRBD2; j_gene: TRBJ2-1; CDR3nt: TGTGCCAGCAGCCCGCTAGCGGGGATGAACAATGAGCAGTTCTTC; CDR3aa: CASSPLAGMNNEQFF
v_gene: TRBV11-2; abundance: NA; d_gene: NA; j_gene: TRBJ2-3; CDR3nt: TGTGCCAGCAGCTCAAGCATGGCGGGTAGCACAGATACGCAGTATTTT; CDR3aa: CASSSSMAGSTDTQYF
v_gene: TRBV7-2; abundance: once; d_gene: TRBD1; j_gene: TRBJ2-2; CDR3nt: TGTGCCAGCAGCTCACAGGGGGCGACCGGGGAGCTGTTTTTT; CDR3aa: CASSSQGATGELFF
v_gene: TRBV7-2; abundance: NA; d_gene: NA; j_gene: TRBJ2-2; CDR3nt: TGTGCCAGCAGCACAGGACCCGGGGAGCTGTTTTTT; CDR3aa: CASSTGPGELFF
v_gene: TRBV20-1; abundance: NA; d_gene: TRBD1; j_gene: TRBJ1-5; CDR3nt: TGCAGTGCCGGACAGGGGGCAGATCAGCCCCAGCATTTT; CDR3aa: CSAGQGADQPQHF
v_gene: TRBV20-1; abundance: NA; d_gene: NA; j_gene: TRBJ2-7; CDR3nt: TGCAGTGCAAGACAGGTTAGCTCCTACGAGCAGTACTTC; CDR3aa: CSARQVSSYEQYF
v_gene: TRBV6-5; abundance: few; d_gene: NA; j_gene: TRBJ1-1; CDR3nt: TGTGCCAGCAGTTTTCCTCAACAGGGGAACACTGAAGCTTTCTTT; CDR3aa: CASSFPQQGNTEAFF
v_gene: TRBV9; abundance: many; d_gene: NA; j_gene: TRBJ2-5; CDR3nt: TGTGCCAGCAGCGTAGAGGGACGGGAGACCCAGTACTTC; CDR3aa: CASSVEGRETQYF
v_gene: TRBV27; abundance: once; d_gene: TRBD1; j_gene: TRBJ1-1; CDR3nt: TGTGCCAGCAGCCCGGACAGGGGGCTACTCAACACTGAAGCTTTCTTT; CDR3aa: CASSPDRGLLNTEAFF
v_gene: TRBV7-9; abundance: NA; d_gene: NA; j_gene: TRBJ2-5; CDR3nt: TGTGCCAGCAGCGCGGGACTTGAACGGTTGGCCCAGTACTTC; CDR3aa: CASSAGLERLAQYF
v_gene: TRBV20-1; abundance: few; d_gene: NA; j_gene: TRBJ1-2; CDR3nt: TGCAGTGCCCTGGGTGCGTTGGGCGGCTACACCTTC; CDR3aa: CSALGALGGYTF
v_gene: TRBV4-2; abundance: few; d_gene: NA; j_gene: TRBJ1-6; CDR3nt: TGTGCCAGCAGCCAAGGTGACGCCCGACCCCTCCACTTT; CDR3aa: CASSQGDARPLHF
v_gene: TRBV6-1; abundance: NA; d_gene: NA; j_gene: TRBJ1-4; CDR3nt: TGTGCCAGCAGTAAGGGACGAAAAGAAAAACTGTTTTTT; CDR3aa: CASSKGRKEKLFF
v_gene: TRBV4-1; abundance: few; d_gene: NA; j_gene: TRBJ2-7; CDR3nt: TGCGCCAGCAGCCCCGCTTCAGGCAGGGATCGGTACTTC; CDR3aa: CASSPASGRDRYF